This entry lists 24 T cell receptor beta chains sequenced from one sample in a study of T-cell memory formation after mild COVID-19 (dated by TCRdb to the early 2020s). Library creation used 5' RACE. TCRdb shows the sequencer as Illumina NovaSeq 6000. TCRdb applied fastp at Q25 and MiXCR to the public reads, then kept only in-frame beta chains. CDR3 protein duplicates are merged, each entry listing the most common genes and DNA. The sample contains about 210,000 distinct CDR3 sequences, 8% to 11% of them found a single time. Approximately 3% of the sample is held by the ten biggest clonotypes. Specimen: PBMCs or a T cell subset sorted from them (not recorded which). These receptor sequences come from a young man who had mild COVID-19 (a few samples of this study predate the infection). The sample titles of this study are shuffled in the database, so cell type and time point are left out; the donor was told from shared clones.

CDR3 sequence: CASQSPRTARELFF. CDR3 DNA sequence: TGTGCCAGCCAATCGCCACGGACAGCCCGGGAGCTGTTTTTT. V and J are TRBV6-2 or TRBV6-3 and TRBJ2-2, with a tentative D call TRBD1 (6 bases). The V gene lost 8 bases and the J gene lost 9 bases, with 19 bases spanning the gap. The germline CDR1 and CDR2 sequences are MNHEY and SVGEGT. The CDR3 contains 14 residues.

This chain uses TRBV4-3 with TRBJ2-5; D possibly corresponds to TRBD1 (5 bases). The CDR3 contains 16 residues. The V end lost 0 bases, the J end lost 2 bases, and 13 bases lay between the germline ends. Germline CDR1 is LGHNA and CDR2 is YSLEER. The CDR3 nucleotides are TGCGCCAGCAGCCAAGATTCAACGACAGATCAAGAGACCCAGTACTTC. It is translated as CASSQDSTTDQETQYF.

The rearrangement joins TRBV6-5 to TRBJ2-5, with TRBD1 matching over 9 bases. With 0 bases clipped from V and 5 bases from J, the junction kept 13 bases outside the gene matches. The CDR3 contains 18 residues. The V gene's germline CDR1 is MNHEY and CDR2 SVGAGI. CDR3 in DNA: TGTGCCAGCAGTTACTCTTTGGGGACAGGGTGGTTTGGGGAGACCCAGTACTTC. Translating gives CASSYSLGTGWFGETQYF.

This clonotype was observed many times. The genes are TRBV7-2 and TRBJ2-3; 7 nucleotides line up with TRBD2. With 0 bases clipped from V and 3 bases from J, the junction kept 0 bases outside the gene matches. This CDR3 region has 14 residues. In germline, CDR1 is SGHTA, CDR2 FQGNSA. The DNA for the CDR3 is TGTGCCAGCAGCTTAGCGCGGGGGACAGATACGCAGTATTTT. This encodes CASSLARGTDTQYF. Full variable domain (outside the CDR3, taken from reference TRBV7-2 and TRBJ2-3): GAGVSQSPSNKVTEKGKDVELRCDPISGHTALYWYRQSLGQGLEFLIYFQGNSAPDKSGLPSDRFSAERTGGSVSTLTIQRTQQEDSAVYLCASSLARGTDTQYFGPGTRLTVL.

This clonotype was observed a handful of times. The CDR3: CAISEFGARTDTQYF. The DNA for the CDR3 is TGTGCCATCAGTGAGTTTGGGGCCCGCACAGATACGCAGTATTTT. This chain joins TRBV10-3 and TRBJ2-3; tentative D call: TRBD1 (5 bases). With 1 base removed from V and 1 base from J, the gap between germline ends came to 9 bases. CDR1 ENHRY and CDR2 SYGVKD come from the germline V gene. The CDR3 length is 15 residues.

CDR3 sequence: CASSGGGTSATRETQYF. Here the CDR3 DNA reads TGTGCCAGCAGCGGGGGCGGGACTAGCGCCACCAGGGAGACCCAGTACTTC. This sequence joins TRBV7-2 and TRBJ2-5; 10 nucleotides line up with TRBD2. Germline CDR1 is SGHTA and CDR2 is FQGNSA. The CDR3 contains 17 residues. After removal of 5 bases from V and 5 bases from J, the junction contained 14 bases not matched to a gene.

The chain combines TRBV4-2 with TRBJ2-1, with TRBD1 identical over 8 bases. CDR3 length: 14 amino acids. V was clipped by 3 bases and J by 8 bases; unmatched bases: 6. Germline CDR1 and CDR2: LGHNA and YNFKEQ. The CDR3 bases are TGTGCCAGCAGCCACCAGGGGGCCGAGGATGAGCAGTTCTTC. Protein sequence: CASSHQGAEDEQFF.

V is TRBV24-1 and J is TRBJ1-5, with 7 bases aligning to TRBD1. The junction had 11 bases not matched to a gene; V was cut back by 5 bases and J by 11 bases. CDR1 is KGHDR and CDR2 is SFDVKD in the germline V gene. This CDR3 has 14 residues. The chain's CDR3 is CATSAAGGGQAQHF. CDR3 nucleotides: TGTGCCACCAGTGCTGCAGGGGGTGGGCAGGCCCAGCATTTT.

The chain is built from TRBV20-1 and TRBJ2-3; perhaps TRBD2 as D (6 bases). Germline V gene lookup returns CDR1 DFQATT and CDR2 SNEGSKA (reference sequence). V lost 3 bases to trimming and J lost 3 bases, with 10 bases between them. The CDR3 extends over 13 amino acids. DNA of the CDR3: TGCAGTGCTAGTCGAGGGAGGACAGATACGCAGTATTTT. Its protein is CSASRGRTDTQYF.

The DNA for the CDR3 is TGTGCCAGCAGCTTTGACAGGGGGAGTCAGCCCCAGCATTTT. It specifies CASSFDRGSQPQHF. The rearrangement uses TRBV7-2 and TRBJ1-5; 9 nucleotides match TRBD1. The germline V gene encodes CDR1 SGHTA and CDR2 FQGNSA. The CDR3 sequence is 14 residues long. The junction had 3 bases not matched to a gene; V was cut back by 3 bases and J by 6 bases.

The sample holds many counts of this clonotype. The DNA of the CDR3 is TGCGCCAGCAGCTCATTGGGACTAGCGGCGTACAATGAGCAGTTCTTC. Its translation is CASSSLGLAAYNEQFF. V and J are TRBV4-3 and TRBJ2-1; 11 bases map to TRBD2. CDR3 size: 16 residues. Trimming cost V 5 bases and J 4 bases; bases outside gene matches: 7. Germline V gene lookup returns CDR1 LGHNA and CDR2 YSLEER.

This clonotype was seen a handful of times. This sequence joins TRBV7-9 and TRBJ2-7, with 7 bases aligning to TRBD2. The V segment lost 0 bases and the J segment 4 bases; nucleotides outside the gene matches: 21. The V gene's germline CDR1 is SEHNR and CDR2 FQNEAQ (reference sequence). The CDR3 is 20 amino acids. As DNA, the CDR3 is TGTGCCAGCAGCTTAGCGCGAAGCGGGACTCCACGACCACAATTATACGAGCAGTACGTC. This sequence encodes CASSLARSGTPRPQLYEQYV.

This clonotype was observed a few times. The V call is TRBV4-3, the J call TRBJ1-2; D remains ambiguous. The germline V gene has CDR1 LGHNA and CDR2 YSLEER. V shed 1 base and J shed 4 bases, with 10 bases lying between them. This CDR3 is built from 14 residues. DNA of the CDR3: TGCGCCAGCAGCCAAGTCCCAGAACCCTATGGCTACACCTTC. Translating gives CASSQVPEPYGYTF.

This clonotype was counted a few times. The chain recombines TRBV5-5 with TRBJ1-1; 11 bases match TRBD1. The CDR3 length is 16 residues. J was trimmed by 1 base and V by 2 bases; bases with no gene match: 4. Germline CDR1 is SGHKS and CDR2 is YYEKEE (reference sequence). The CDR3, as DNA: TGTGCCAGCAGCTTTCGGACAGGGGGCTGGAACACTGAAGCTTTCTTT. Its translation is CASSFRTGGWNTEAFF. Variable domain in full (rest from reference TRBV5-5 and TRBJ1-1): DAGVTQSPTHLIKTRGQQVTLRCSPISGHKSVSWYQQVLGQGPQFIFQYYEKEERGRGNFPDRFSARQFPNYSSELNVNALLLGDSALYLCASSFRTGGWNTEAFFGQGTRLTVV.

This clonotype was observed a few times. The CDR3 DNA reads as TGTGCCAGCACCCCGGACACCGGGGAGCTGTTTTTT. It translates to CASTPDTGELFF. The chain recombines TRBV12-3 or TRBV12-4 with TRBJ2-2, with D unresolved. Deletions cut 7 bases from V and 3 bases from J, with 6 bases between. The CDR3 runs 12 residues.

This chain joins TRBV12-3 or TRBV12-4 and TRBJ1-1, with D uncertain. The V and J ends lost 8 bases and 3 bases respectively, with 13 bases between them. This CDR3 contains 13 residues. Here the CDR3 DNA reads TGTGCCAGCGGGGTGGCAGAGCACACTGAAGCTTTCTTT. It specifies CASGVAEHTEAFF.

The chain is built from TRBV12-3 or TRBV12-4 and TRBJ1-2; no firm D call. CDR3 size: 10 residues. V was cut by 6 bases and J by 4 bases, with 3 bases left in between. Here the CDR3 DNA reads TGTGCCAGCAGCCCCTATGGCTACACCTTC. Its translation: CASSPYGYTF.

The table lists this clonotype with many counts. The rearrangement links TRBV7-2 to TRBJ2-7; tentative D call: TRBD2 (6 bases). Germline V lookup: CDR1 SGHTA, CDR2 FQGNSA. V gave up 2 bases and J gave up 0 bases, with 11 bases separating them. CDR3 length equals 15 residues. The DNA of the CDR3 is TGTGCCAGCAGCTTACAGCGGGCTTCCTCCTACGAGCAGTACGTC. Protein sequence: CASSLQRASSYEQYV.

There are many counts of this clonotype. The chain joins TRBV10-3 to TRBJ2-5; D possibly corresponds to TRBD1 (5 bases). Trimming took off 6 bases at V and 1 base at J, with 15 bases between the two ends. The germline gives CDR1 ENHRY, CDR2 SYGVKD. The CDR3 consists of 15 residues. This chain's CDR3 is CAIRKDNLPQETQYF. The CDR3 DNA is TGTGCCATCAGGAAGGACAACCTACCCCAAGAGACCCAGTACTTC.

The rearrangement joins TRBV4-3 to TRBJ2-2, with TRBD1 matching over 9 bases. V trimming: 3 bases; J trimming: 7 bases; junction bases outside the gene matches: 12. The V gene's germline CDR1 is LGHNA and CDR2 YSLEER. The CDR3 loop spans 17 amino acids. CDR3 amino acids: CASSHSPQGARGGELFF. DNA of the CDR3: TGCGCCAGCAGCCATTCACCACAGGGGGCTCGGGGCGGGGAGCTGTTTTTT.

The V and J genes are TRBV12-3 or TRBV12-4 and TRBJ2-7; weak D call: TRBD1 (5 bases). The CDR3 totals 13 residues. Trimming took 5 bases from V and 2 from J, leaving 10 bases between them. CDR3 region: CASSRGRAYEQYV. The CDR3 nucleotides read TGTGCCAGCAGTAGAGGCAGGGCCTACGAGCAGTACGTC.

The chain carries TRBV12-3 or TRBV12-4 and TRBJ1-2, with 10 bases matching TRBD1. This CDR3 region has 12 residues. V lost 6 bases and J lost 8; bases outside the gene matches: 3. In DNA form, the CDR3 reads TGTGCCAGCAGACCGACAGGGGGCGGCTACACCTTC. It codes for CASRPTGGGYTF.

The chain carries TRBV19 and TRBJ2-7; D perhaps matches TRBD1 (6 bases). CDR3 length: 13 amino acids. V was trimmed by 5 bases and J by 2 bases, leaving 10 bases between them. CDR1 LNHDA and CDR2 SQIVND come from the germline V gene (reference sequence). The CDR3 loop is CASSQGTPYEQYV. The CDR3 bases are TGTGCCAGTAGTCAGGGGACCCCCTACGAGCAGTACGTC.

This clonotype has more than one count but fewer than ten. The chain carries TRBV5-1 and TRBJ2-3; 8 bases agree with TRBD1. Germline V gene data show CDR1 as SGHRS and CDR2 as YFSETQ. This CDR3 comprises 14 residues. The V segment lost 4 bases and the J segment 5 bases; nucleotides outside the gene matches: 6. The CDR3 sequence: CASSRTGKEDTQYF. In DNA form, the CDR3 reads TGCGCCAGCAGCCGGACAGGGAAAGAAGATACGCAGTATTTT.